This T cell receptor beta chain derives from a study of T-cell reconstitution after alpha-beta-depleted transplantation in children. Study outcomes and limitations: TCRbeta diversity was high at day 60 in some patients (a result of surviving recipient T cells and thymic progenitors). From newly produced T cells came most of the T-cell counts and diversity one year after transplant. The study reportedly traced alpha-beta T cells about two months after transplant to several hundred expanded graft clones.

Trimming cost V 5 bases and J 2 bases, with 15 bases left between them. Germline values: CDR1 SGHRS, CDR2 YFSETQ. The CDR3 spans 15 residues. Unique molecular identifiers were incorporated during preparation of the TCRbeta library. TCRdb analysed the PCR reads with MiXCR anew, one entry per CDR3 protein. Of about 150,000 distinct CDR3 sequences detected, 8% to 10% appear once; the ten largest clones hold approximately 18%. This clonotype was picked up a small number of times. Antigen unknown. This chain connects TRBV5-1 to TRBJ2-3, with a weak D call TRBD2 (6 bases). The material sequenced was PBMCs, mostly from graft donor cells, taken 180 days after TCRalphabeta/CD19-depleted stem cell transplant. The TCR sequence derives from a female patient aged 2 to 10 who had a stem cell transplant for congenital amegakaryocytic thrombocytopenia, so the T cells may come from the graft donor. CDR3 residues: CASRKFSGSTDTQYF. DNA of the CDR3: TGCGCCAGCAGGAAGTTTAGCGGTTCCACAGATACGCAGTATTTT.